This T cell receptor (beta chain) is drawn from a study of shared clonotypes between healthy human individuals. The V and J ends lost 5 bases and 3 bases, in that order; junction bases with no gene match: 6. Germline CDR1 MDHEN, CDR2 SYDVKM. The CDR3 sequence is 16 residues long. Using ten immunoSEQ deep assay plates, investigators sequenced unsorted PBMC DNA. TCRdb's copy holds only in-frame clones and misses some; the assay was immunoSEQ multiplex PCR. The table includes roughly 500,000 clones, around 73% detected once. The chain uses TRBV28 and TRBJ1-5; 11 bases align to TRBD1. Input material: PBMCs. This clonotype was sampled from a woman in her thirties or forties in good health. Some clones in this sample may be carry-over from other donors' samples. The CDR3 coding sequence is TGTGCCAGCAGTAGTCCGGGACAGGGGGTCAATCAGCCCCAGCATTTT. Its protein product is CASSSPGQGVNQPQHF.